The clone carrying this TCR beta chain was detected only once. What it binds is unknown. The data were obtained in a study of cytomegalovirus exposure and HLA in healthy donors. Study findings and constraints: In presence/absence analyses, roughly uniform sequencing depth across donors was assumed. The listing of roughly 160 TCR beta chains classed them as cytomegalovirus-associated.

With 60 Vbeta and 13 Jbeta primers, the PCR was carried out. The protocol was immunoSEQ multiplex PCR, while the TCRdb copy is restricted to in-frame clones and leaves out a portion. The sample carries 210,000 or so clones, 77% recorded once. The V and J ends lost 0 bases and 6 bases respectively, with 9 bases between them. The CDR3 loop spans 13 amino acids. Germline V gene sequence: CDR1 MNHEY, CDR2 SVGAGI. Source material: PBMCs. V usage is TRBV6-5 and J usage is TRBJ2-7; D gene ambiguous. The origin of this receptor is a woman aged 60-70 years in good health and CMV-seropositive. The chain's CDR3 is CASSYSTAFEQYF. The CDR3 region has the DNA TGTGCCAGCAGTTACTCGACTGCCTTCGAGCAGTACTTC.